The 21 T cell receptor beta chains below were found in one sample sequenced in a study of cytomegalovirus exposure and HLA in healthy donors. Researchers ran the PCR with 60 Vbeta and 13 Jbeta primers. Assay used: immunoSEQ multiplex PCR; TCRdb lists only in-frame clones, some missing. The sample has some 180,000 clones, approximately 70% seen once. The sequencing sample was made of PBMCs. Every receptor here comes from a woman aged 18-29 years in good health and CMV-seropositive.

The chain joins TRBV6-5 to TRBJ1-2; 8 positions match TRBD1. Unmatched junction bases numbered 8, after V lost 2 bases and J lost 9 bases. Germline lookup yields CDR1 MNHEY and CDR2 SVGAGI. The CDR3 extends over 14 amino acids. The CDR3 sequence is CASSYLGQGGSYTF. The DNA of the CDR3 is TGTGCCAGCAGTTACCTTGGACAGGGTGGGAGCTACACCTTC.

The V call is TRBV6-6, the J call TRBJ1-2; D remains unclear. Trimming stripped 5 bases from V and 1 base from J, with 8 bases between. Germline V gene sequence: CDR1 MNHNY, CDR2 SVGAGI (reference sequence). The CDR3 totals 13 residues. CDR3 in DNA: TGTGCCAGCAGTCCTCAGGTTAACTATGGCTACACCTTC. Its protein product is CASSPQVNYGYTF.

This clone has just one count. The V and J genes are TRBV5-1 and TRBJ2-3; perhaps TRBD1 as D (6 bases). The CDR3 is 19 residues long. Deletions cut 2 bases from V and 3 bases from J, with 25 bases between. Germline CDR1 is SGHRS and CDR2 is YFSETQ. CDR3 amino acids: CASSFKKKTGGRSTDTQYF. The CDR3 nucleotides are TGCGCCAGCAGCTTCAAGAAGAAGACAGGTGGAAGGTCGACAGATACGCAGTATTTT.

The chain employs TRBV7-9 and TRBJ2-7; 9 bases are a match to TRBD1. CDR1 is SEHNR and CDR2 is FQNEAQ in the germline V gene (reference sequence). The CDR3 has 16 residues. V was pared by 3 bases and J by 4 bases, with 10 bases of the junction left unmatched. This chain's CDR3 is CASSFPGDRAQYEQYF. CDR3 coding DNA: TGTGCCAGCAGCTTCCCGGGGGACAGGGCTCAGTACGAGCAGTACTTC.

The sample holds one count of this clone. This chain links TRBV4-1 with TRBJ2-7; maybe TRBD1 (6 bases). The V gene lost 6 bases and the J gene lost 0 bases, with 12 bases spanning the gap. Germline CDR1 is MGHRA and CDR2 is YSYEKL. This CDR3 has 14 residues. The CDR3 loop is CASRHMDSSYEQYF. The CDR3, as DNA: TGCGCCAGCAGGCATATGGACAGCTCCTACGAGCAGTACTTC.

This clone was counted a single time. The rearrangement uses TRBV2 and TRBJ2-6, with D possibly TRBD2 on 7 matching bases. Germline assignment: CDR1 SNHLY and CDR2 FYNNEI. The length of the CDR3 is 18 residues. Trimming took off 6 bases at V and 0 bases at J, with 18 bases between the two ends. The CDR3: CASRAGGTTNSGANVLTF. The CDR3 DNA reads TGTGCCAGCAGGGCCGGGGGGACAACTAACTCTGGGGCCAACGTCCTGACTTTC.

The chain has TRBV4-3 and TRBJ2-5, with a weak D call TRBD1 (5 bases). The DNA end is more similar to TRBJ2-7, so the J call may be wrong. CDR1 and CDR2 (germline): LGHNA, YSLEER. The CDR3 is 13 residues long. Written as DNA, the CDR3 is TGCGCCAGCAGCCAAGACAGGGTAGGCGAGCAGTACTTC. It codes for CASSQDRVGEQYF.

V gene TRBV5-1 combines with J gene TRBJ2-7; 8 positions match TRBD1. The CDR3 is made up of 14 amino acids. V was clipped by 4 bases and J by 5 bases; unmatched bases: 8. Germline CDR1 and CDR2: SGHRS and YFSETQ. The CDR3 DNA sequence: TGCGCCAGCAGCGAAGGACAGGGTGAGGACGAGCAGTACTTC. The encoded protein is CASSEGQGEDEQYF.

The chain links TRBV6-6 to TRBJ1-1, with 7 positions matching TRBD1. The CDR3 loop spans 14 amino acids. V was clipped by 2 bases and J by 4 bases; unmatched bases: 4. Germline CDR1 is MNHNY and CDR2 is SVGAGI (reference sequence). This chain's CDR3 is CASSYQDRTTEAFF. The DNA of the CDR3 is TGTGCCAGCAGTTACCAGGACAGGACCACTGAAGCTTTCTTT.

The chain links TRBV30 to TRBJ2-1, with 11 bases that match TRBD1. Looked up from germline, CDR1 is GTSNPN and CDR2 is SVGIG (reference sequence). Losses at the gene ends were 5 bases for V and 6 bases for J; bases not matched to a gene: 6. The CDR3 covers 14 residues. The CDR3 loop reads CAWATGTGGNEQFF. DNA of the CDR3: TGTGCCTGGGCAACTGGGACAGGGGGCAATGAGCAGTTCTTC.

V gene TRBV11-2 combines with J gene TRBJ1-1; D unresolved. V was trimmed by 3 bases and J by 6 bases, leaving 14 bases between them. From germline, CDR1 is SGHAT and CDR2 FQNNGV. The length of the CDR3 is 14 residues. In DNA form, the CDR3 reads TGTGCCAGCAGCTTTTTCCCCCATTCGGCTGAAGCTTTCTTT. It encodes CASSFFPHSAEAFF.

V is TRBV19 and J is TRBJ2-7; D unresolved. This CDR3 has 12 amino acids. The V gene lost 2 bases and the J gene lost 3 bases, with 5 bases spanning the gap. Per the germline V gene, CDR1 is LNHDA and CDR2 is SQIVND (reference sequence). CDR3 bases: TGTGCCAGTAGTATATCAGGCTACGAGCAGTACTTC. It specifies CASSISGYEQYF.

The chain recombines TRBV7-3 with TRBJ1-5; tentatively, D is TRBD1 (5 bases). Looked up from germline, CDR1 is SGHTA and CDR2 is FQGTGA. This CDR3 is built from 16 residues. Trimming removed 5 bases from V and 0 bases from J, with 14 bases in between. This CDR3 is CASSIPTENSNQPQHF. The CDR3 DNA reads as TGTGCCAGCAGCATACCGACAGAAAATAGCAATCAGCCCCAGCATTTT.

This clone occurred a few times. The CDR3 bases are TGTGCCAGCAGCTTTACAGGGACTGAAGCTTTCTTT. Residues: CASSFTGTEAFF. This chain connects TRBV7-9 to TRBJ1-1, with D tentatively TRBD1 (6 bases). The CDR3 spans 12 residues. Trimming cost V 3 bases and J 5 bases, with 7 bases left between them. CDR1 is SEHNR and CDR2 is FQNEAQ in the germline V gene (reference sequence). Looking up the rest from reference TRBV7-9 and TRBJ1-1 gives the full variable domain: DTGVSQNPRHKITKRGQNVTFRCDPISEHNRLYWYRQTLGQGPEFLTYFQNEAQLEKSRLLSDRFSAERPKGSFSTLEIQRTEQGDSAMYLCASSFTGTEAFFGQGTRLTVV.

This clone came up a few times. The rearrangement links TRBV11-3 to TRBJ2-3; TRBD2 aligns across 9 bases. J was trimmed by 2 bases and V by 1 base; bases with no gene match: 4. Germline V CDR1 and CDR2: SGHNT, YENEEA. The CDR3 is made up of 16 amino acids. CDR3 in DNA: TGTGCCAGCAGCTTAGGTCGCGGGGGGGCCACAGATACGCAGTATTTT. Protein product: CASSLGRGGATDTQYF.

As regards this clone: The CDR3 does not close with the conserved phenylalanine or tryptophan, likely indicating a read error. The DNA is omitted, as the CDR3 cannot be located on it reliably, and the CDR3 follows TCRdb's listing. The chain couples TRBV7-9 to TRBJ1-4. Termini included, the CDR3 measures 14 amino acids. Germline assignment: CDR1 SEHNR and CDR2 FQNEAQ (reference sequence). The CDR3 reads CASSSSGVDSPPGV.

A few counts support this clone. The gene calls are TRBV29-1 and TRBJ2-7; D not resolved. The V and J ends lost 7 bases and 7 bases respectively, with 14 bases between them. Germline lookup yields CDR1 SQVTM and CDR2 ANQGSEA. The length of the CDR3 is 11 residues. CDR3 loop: CSARLPGEQYF. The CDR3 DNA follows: TGCAGCGCTCGTTTACCCGGGGAGCAGTACTTC.

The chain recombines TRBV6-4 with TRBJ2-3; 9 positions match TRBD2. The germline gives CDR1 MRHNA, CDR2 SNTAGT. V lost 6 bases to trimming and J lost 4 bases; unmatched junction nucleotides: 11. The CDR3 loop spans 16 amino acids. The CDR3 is CASSPKAPSGADTQYF. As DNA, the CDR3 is TGTGCCAGCAGCCCCAAAGCCCCTAGCGGGGCAGATACGCAGTATTTT.

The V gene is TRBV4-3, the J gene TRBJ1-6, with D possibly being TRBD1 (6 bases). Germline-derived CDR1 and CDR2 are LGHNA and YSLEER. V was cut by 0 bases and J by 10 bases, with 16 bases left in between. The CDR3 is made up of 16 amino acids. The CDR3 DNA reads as TGCGCCAGCAGCCAAGACGTCCGCGCGGGGGGCTCACCCCTCCACTTT. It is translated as CASSQDVRAGGSPLHF.

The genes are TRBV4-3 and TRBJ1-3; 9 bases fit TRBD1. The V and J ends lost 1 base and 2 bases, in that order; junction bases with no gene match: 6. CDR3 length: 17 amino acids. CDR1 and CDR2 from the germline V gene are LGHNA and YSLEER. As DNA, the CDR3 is TGCGCCAGCAGCCAAGTGTGGTACAGGGGGCCTGGAAACACCATATATTTT. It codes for CASSQVWYRGPGNTIYF.

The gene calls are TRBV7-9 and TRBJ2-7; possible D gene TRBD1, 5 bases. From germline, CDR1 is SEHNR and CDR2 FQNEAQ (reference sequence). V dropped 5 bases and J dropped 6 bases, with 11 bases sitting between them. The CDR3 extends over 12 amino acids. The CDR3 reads CASSPQTAEQYF. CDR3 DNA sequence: TGTGCCAGCAGCCCCCAGACAGCCGAGCAGTACTTC.